This record covers a single TCR beta chain. Its antigen remains unidentified. These data are taken from a study of CD8+ T cells in alopecia areata. Overall study results and limits: Lesional scalp, notably in alopecia totalis/universalis, had clonality above that of normal scalp. Scalp and blood samples kept many expanded lesional clones throughout tofacitinib.

Extracted RNA was reverse transcribed, and the resulting cDNA served as sequencing template. The protocol was immunoSEQ multiplex PCR, while the TCRdb copy is restricted to in-frame clones and leaves out a portion. The profile covers 150,000 to 200,000 clones, with about three fifths appearing a single time and 1% taken by the ten largest. Germline assignment: CDR1 SNHLY and CDR2 FYNNEI. The CDR3 totals 12 residues. Trimming left V 6 bases short and J 2 bases short, with 8 bases between. Treatment reported: oral pan-JAK inhibitor, 5-10 mg twice daily. This specimen consisted of CD4+ T cells sorted from blood, obtained at week 24, from a patient treated with tofacitinib. The chain carries TRBV2 and TRBJ2-7, with unresolved D. The sequence was obtained from a human donor with alopecia areata. CDR3 amino acids: CASRVKTYEQYF. CDR3 sequence (DNA): TGTGCCAGCAGGGTCAAGACCTACGAGCAGTACTTC.